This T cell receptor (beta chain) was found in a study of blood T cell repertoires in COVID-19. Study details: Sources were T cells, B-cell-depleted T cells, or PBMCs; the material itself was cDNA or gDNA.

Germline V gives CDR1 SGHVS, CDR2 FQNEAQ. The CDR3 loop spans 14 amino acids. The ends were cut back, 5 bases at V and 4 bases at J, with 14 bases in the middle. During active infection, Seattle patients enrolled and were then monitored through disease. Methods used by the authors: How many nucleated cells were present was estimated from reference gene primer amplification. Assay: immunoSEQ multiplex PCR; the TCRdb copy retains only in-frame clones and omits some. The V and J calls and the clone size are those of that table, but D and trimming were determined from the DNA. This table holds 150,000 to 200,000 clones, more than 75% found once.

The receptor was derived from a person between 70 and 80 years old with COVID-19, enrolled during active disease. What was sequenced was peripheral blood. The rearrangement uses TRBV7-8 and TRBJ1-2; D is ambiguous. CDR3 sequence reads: CASSPAAPSYGYTF. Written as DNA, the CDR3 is TGTGCCAGCAGCCCCGCGGCACCCAGCTATGGCTACACCTTC.